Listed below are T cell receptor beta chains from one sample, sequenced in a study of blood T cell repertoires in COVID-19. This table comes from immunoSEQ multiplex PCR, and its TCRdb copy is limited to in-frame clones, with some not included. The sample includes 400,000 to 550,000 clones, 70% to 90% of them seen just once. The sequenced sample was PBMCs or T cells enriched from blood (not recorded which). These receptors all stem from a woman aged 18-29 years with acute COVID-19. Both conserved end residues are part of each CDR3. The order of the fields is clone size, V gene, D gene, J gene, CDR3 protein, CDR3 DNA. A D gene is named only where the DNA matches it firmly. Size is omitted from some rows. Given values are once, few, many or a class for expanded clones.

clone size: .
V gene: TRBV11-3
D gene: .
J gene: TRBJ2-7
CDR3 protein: CASSSYQRTVYEQYF
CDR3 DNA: TGTGCCAGCAGTTCCTATCAGCGGACAGTCTACGAGCAGTACTTC

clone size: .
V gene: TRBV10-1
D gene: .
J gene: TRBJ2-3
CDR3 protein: CASSRRAIDTQYF
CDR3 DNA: TGCGCCAGCAGCCGGCGGGCGATAGATACGCAGTATTTT

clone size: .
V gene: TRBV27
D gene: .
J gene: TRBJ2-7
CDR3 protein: CASSFGAGVSYEQYF
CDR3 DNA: TGTGCCAGCAGTTTCGGGGCAGGGGTCTCCTACGAGCAGTACTTC

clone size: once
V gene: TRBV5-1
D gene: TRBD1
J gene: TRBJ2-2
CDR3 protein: CASSSRTGNTGELFF
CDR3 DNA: TGCGCCAGCAGCTCCCGGACAGGGAACACCGGGGAGCTGTTTTTT

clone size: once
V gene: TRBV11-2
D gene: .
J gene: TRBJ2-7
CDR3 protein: CASSPTGIYEQYF
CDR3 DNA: TGTGCCAGCAGCCCCACCGGGATCTACGAGCAGTACTTC

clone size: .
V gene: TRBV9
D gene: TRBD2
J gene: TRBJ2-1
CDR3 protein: CASSAGTSISNNEQFF
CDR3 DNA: TGTGCCAGCAGCGCCGGGACTAGCATTAGCAACAATGAGCAGTTCTTC

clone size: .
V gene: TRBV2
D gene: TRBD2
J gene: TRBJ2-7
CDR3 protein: CASKNLAGSSYEQYF
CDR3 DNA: TGTGCCAGCAAAAATCTAGCGGGGAGCTCCTACGAGCAGTACTTC

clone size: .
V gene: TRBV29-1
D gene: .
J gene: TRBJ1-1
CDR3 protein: CSVTLQGGNTEAFF
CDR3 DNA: TGCAGCGTTACCCTACAGGGCGGGAACACTGAAGCTTTCTTT

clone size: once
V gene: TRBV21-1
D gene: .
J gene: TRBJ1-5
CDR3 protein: CASTSLDRGRHRSNQPQHF
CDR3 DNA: TGTGCCAGCACGTCTTTAGACAGGGGGCGGCACAGGAGCAATCAGCCCCAGCATTTT

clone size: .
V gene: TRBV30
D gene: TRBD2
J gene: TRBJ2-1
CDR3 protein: CAWSAGLAMYNEQFF
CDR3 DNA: TGTGCCTGGAGCGCCGGACTAGCGATGTACAATGAGCAGTTCTTC

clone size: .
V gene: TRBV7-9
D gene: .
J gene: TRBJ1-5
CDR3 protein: CASSPDSGNQPQHF
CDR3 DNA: TGTGCCAGCAGCCCGGACAGCGGCAATCAGCCCCAGCATTTT

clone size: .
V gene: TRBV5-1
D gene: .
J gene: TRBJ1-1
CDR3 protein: CASSFLRGGTEAFF
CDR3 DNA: TGCGCCAGCAGCTTTCTAAGAGGGGGCACTGAAGCTTTCTTT

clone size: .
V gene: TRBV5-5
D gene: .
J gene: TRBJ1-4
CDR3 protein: CASSGQTRNEKLFF
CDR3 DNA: TGTGCCAGCAGCGGACAGACGAGAAATGAAAAACTGTTTTTT

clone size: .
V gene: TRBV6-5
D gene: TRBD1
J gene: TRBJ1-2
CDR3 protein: CASSPTGDSGYTF
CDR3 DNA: TGTGCCAGCAGTCCAACAGGGGATTCGGGCTACACCTTC

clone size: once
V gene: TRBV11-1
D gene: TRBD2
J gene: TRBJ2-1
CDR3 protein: CASSGGTSGGLNEQFF
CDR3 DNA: TGTGCCAGCAGCGGCGGGACTAGCGGGGGCTTAAATGAGCAGTTCTTC

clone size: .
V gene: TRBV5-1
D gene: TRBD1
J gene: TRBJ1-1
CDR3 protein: CASSFPGGNTEAFF
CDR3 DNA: TGCGCCAGCAGCTTTCCAGGGGGGAACACTGAAGCTTTCTTT